One sample yielded the 6 T cell receptor beta chains listed below, sequenced in a study of CD8+CD57+ T cells in acquired aplastic anemia. Patients picked for sequencing had shown CD8+CD57+ cell expansion detected by flow cytometry. Investigators profiled TCR beta VDJ and CDR3 from genomic DNA template. One entry per CDR3 protein, called by TCRdb with MiXCR from the reads. The profile shows about 160,000 distinct CDR3 sequences, around 50% of them singletons. The source material was sorted CD4+, CD8+, or CD8+CD57+ T cells (not recorded which) from PBMCs. The receptors shown here come from a human donor with aplastic anemia.

In its sample, this clonotype was seen many times. The chain combines TRBV6-5 with TRBJ1-5; tentative D call: TRBD1 (5 bases). CDR1 and CDR2 (germline): MNHEY, SVGAGI. Trimming removed 2 bases at V and 3 bases at J, with 11 bases between. The CDR3 extends over 15 amino acids. CDR3 sequence reads: CASSYGAMANQPQHF. CDR3 sequence (DNA): TGTGCCAGCAGTTACGGGGCCATGGCCAATCAGCCCCAGCATTTT.

This clonotype showed up many times. This rearrangement joins TRBV12-3 or TRBV12-4 to TRBJ1-1, with D tentatively TRBD1 (5 bases). Deletions cut 5 bases from V and 0 bases from J, with 16 bases between. The CDR3 runs to 16 residues. The DNA of the CDR3 is TGTGCCAGCAGTCGAAGTACGGGACTTATGAACACTGAAGCTTTCTTT. Protein sequence: CASSRSTGLMNTEAFF.

Ten or more counts support this clonotype. The chain couples TRBV20-1 to TRBJ1-1; 7 positions match TRBD1. This CDR3 has 13 residues. Unmatched junction bases numbered 10, after V lost 5 bases and J lost 7 bases. Germline lookup yields CDR1 DFQATT and CDR2 SNEGSKA (reference sequence). CDR3 bases: TGCAGTGCTTCTTATACAGGGGCAGGTGAAGCTTTCTTT. It encodes CSASYTGAGEAFF.

The chain employs TRBV10-3 and TRBJ2-1, with 10 bases that match TRBD2. Trimming cost V 10 bases and J 7 bases; bases outside gene matches: 7. Germline V gene data show CDR1 as ENHRY and CDR2 as SYGVKD. The CDR3 runs to 13 residues. CDR3 sequence: CASLAGEGNEQFF. CDR3 DNA sequence: TGTGCCAGTCTAGCGGGAGAAGGGAATGAGCAGTTCTTC.

This clonotype was observed at least ten times. The junction shows a germline mismatch at one end, possibly a read error. V and J are TRBV12-3 or TRBV12-4 and TRBJ1-1; D remains ambiguous. The CDR3 contains 11 residues. In DNA form, the CDR3 reads TGTGCCAGCAGTCTTCTCACTGTAGCTTTCTTT. Translating it yields CASSLLTVAFF.

Of note for this clonotype: This may be a read error, as it is one base from a much larger clone. In this CDR3 the conserved last residue, phenylalanine or tryptophan, is missing, so a read error is likely. In nucleotides, the CDR3 is TGCGCCAGCAGCAGGCCTGCAACTAATGAAAAACTGTTTCTT. The encoded protein is CASSRPATNEKLFL. This rearrangement joins TRBV5-1 to TRBJ1-4; D uncertain. CDR1 and CDR2 (germline): SGHRS, YFSETQ. The V and J ends lost 4 bases and 0 bases respectively, with 7 bases between them. The CDR3 contains 14 residues.